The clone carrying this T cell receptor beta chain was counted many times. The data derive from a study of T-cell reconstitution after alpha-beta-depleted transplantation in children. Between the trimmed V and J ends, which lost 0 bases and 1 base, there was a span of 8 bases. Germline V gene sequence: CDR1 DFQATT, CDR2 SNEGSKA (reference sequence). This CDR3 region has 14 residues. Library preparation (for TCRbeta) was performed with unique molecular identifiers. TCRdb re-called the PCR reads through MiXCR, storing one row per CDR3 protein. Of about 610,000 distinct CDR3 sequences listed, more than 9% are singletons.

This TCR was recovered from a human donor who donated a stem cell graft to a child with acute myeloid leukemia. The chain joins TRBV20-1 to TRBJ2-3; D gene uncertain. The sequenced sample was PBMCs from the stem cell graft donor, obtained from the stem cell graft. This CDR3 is CSARDQWGTDTQYF. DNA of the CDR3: TGCAGTGCTAGAGATCAGTGGGGCACAGATACGCAGTATTTT.